This T cell receptor beta chain was identified in a study of shared clonotypes between healthy human individuals. Study-wide context: CD4 naive and memory got three plates each, CD8 naive two, CD8 memory one. General study points: What limited the represented genetic and exposure-history diversity was the small number of donors.

Every subset's genomic DNA went evenly onto several immunoSEQ plates. Only in-frame clones appear in the TCRdb table, and some are missing; sequencing was by immunoSEQ multiplex PCR. The sample consists of 1.4 million or so clones, about 98.5% of them appearing once. A remark on this clone: Its antigen remains unidentified.

Germline V gene sequence: CDR1 LNHNV, CDR2 YYDKDF (reference sequence). V lost 2 bases and J 4 bases, leaving 15 bases between the germline ends. This CDR3 is 15 amino acids long. This chain connects TRBV15 to TRBJ2-7, with unresolved D. This TCR was sampled from a man aged 30 to 45 in good health. Sequencing input: naive CD4+ T cells sorted from blood. Indicated subset: CD45RA+ positively selected. CDR3: CATSRPKHTQYEQYF. The CDR3 nucleotides are TGTGCCACCAGCAGACCGAAACACACACAATACGAGCAGTACTTC.